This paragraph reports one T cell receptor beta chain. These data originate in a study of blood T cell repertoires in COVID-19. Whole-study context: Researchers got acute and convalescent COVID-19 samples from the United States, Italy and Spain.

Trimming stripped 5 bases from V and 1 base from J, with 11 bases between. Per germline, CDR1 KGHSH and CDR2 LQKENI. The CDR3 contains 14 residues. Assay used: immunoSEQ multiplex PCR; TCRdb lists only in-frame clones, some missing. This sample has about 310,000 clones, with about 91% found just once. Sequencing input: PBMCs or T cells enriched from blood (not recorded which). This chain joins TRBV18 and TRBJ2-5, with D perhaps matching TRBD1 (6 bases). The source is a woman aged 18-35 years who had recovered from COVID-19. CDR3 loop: CASSNTGIQETQYF. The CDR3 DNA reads TGTGCCAGCTCAAACACAGGGATCCAAGAGACCCAGTACTTC.